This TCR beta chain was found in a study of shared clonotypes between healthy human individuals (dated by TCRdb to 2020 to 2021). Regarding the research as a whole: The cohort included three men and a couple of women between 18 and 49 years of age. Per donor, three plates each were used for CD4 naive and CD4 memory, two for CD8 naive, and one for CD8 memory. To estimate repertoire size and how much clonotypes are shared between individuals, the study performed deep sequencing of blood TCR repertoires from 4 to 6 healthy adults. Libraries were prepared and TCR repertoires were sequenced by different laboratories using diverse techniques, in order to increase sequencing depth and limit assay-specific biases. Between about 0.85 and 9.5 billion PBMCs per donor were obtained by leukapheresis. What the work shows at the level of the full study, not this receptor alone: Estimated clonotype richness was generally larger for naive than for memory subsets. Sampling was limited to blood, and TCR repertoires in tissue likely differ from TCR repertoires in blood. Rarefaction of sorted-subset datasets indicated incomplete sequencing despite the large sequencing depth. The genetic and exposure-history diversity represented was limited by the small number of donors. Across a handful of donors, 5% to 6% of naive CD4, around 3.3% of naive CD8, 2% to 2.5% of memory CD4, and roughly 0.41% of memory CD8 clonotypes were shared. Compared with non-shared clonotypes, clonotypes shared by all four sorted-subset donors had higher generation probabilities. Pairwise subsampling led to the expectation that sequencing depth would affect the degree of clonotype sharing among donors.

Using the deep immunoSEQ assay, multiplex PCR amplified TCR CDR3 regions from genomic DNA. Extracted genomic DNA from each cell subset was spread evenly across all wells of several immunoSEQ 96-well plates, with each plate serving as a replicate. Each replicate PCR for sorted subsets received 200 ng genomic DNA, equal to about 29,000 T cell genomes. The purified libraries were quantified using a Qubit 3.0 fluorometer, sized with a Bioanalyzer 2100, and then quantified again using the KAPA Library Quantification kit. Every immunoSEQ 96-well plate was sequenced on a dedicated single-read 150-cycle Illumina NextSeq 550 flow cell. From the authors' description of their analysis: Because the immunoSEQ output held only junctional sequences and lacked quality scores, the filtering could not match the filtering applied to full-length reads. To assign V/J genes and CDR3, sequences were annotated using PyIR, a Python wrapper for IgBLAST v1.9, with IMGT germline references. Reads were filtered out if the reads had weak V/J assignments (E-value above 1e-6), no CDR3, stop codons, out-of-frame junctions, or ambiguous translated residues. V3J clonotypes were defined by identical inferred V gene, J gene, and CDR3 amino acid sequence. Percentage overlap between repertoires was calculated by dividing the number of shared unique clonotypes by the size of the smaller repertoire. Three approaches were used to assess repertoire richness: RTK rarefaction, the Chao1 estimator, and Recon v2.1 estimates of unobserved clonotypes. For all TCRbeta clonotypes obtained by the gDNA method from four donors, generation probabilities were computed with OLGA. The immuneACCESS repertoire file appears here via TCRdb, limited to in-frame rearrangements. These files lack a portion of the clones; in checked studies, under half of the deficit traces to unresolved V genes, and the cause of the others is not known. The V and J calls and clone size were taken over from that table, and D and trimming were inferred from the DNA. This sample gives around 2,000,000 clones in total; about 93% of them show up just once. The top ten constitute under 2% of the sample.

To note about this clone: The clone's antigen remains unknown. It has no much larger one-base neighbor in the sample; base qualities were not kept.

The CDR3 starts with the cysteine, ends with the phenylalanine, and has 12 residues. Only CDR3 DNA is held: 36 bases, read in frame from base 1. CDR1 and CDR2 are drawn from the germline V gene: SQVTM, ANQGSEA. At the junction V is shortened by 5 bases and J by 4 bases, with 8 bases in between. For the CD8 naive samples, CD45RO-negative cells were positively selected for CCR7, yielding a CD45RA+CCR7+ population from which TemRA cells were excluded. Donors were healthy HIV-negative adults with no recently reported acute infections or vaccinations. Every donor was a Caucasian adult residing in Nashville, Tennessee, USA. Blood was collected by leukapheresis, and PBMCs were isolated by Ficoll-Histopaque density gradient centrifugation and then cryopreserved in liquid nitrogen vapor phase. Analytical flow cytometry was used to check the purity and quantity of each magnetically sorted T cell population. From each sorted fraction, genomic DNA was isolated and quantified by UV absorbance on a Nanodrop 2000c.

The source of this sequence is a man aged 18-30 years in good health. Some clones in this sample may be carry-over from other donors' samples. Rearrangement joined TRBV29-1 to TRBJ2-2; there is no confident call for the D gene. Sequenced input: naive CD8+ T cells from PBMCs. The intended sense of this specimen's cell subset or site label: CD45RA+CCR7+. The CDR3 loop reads CSVLVSTGELFF. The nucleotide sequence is TGCAGCGTTTTAGTCTCCACCGGGGAGCTGTTTTTT.